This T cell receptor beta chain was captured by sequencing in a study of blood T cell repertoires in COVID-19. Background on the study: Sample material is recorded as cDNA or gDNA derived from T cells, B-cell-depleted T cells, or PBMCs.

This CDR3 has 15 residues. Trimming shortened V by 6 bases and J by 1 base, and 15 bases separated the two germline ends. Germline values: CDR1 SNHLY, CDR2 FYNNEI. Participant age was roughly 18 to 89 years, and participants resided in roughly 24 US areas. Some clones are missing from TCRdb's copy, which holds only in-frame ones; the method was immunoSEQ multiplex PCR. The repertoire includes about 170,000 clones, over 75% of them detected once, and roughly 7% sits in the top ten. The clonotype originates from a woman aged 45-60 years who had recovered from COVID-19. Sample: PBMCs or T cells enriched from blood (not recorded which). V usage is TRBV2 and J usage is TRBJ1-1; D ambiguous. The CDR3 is CASSRLGVQNTEAFF. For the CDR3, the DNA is TGTGCCAGCAGCCGCCTCGGGGTCCAGAACACTGAAGCTTTCTTT.